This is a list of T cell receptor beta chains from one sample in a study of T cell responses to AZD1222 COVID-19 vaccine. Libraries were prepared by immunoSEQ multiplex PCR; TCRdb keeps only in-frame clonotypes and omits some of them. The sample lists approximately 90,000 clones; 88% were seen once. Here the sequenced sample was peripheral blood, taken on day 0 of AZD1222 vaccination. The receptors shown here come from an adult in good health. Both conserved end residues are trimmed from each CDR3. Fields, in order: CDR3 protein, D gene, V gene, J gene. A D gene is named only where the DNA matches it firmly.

CDR3aa: ASSPPGTGSGNTIY
d_gene: -
v_gene: TRBV18
j_gene: TRBJ1-3

CDR3aa: ASSSRTGLNSPLH
d_gene: -
v_gene: TRBV14
j_gene: TRBJ1-6

CDR3aa: ASRGMNTEAF
d_gene: -
v_gene: TRBV2
j_gene: TRBJ1-1

CDR3aa: ASSLGGGIVYGYT
d_gene: -
v_gene: TRBV7-2
j_gene: TRBJ1-2

CDR3aa: ASRRQGTDTQY
d_gene: TRBD1
v_gene: TRBV2
j_gene: TRBJ2-3

CDR3aa: ASSLAPVVRETQY
d_gene: -
v_gene: TRBV7-2
j_gene: TRBJ2-5

CDR3aa: ASSGRVRSGNTIY
d_gene: -
v_gene: TRBV11-2
j_gene: TRBJ1-3

CDR3aa: ASSPPMGETQY
d_gene: -
v_gene: TRBV18
j_gene: TRBJ2-5

CDR3aa: ASSLMGNTEAF
d_gene: -
v_gene: TRBV7-9
j_gene: TRBJ1-1

CDR3aa: ASSEWVGKGQETQY
d_gene: -
v_gene: TRBV6-1
j_gene: TRBJ2-5

CDR3aa: ASSERDSSNQPQH
d_gene: -
v_gene: TRBV2
j_gene: TRBJ1-5

CDR3aa: ASSPRGAASSYNEQF
d_gene: -
v_gene: TRBV4-1
j_gene: TRBJ2-1

CDR3aa: ASSSDPGGVPRYEQY
d_gene: TRBD1
v_gene: TRBV11-2
j_gene: TRBJ2-7

CDR3aa: ASSIETGAEAF
d_gene: TRBD1
v_gene: TRBV19
j_gene: TRBJ1-1

CDR3aa: ASTRNGVGETQY
d_gene: -
v_gene: TRBV2
j_gene: TRBJ2-5

CDR3aa: ASSLGQAIGTEAF
d_gene: TRBD1
v_gene: TRBV5-1
j_gene: TRBJ1-1

CDR3aa: ASSTQGGVIRELF
d_gene: -
v_gene: TRBV19
j_gene: TRBJ2-2

CDR3aa: ACSSKIRDSNQPQH
d_gene: -
v_gene: TRBV30
j_gene: TRBJ1-5

CDR3aa: ASSHGRGGYT
d_gene: -
v_gene: TRBV12-3/TRBV12-4
j_gene: TRBJ1-2

CDR3aa: ASSFRDRSRETQY
d_gene: TRBD1
v_gene: TRBV5-1
j_gene: TRBJ2-5

CDR3aa: ASSSQSGFQETQY
d_gene: -
v_gene: TRBV5-6
j_gene: TRBJ2-5

CDR3aa: ASSLARGRFNEKLF
d_gene: -
v_gene: TRBV27
j_gene: TRBJ1-4

CDR3aa: ASSRGYYNEQF
d_gene: -
v_gene: TRBV11-2
j_gene: TRBJ2-1

CDR3aa: ASSYSPGNEQF
d_gene: -
v_gene: TRBV2
j_gene: TRBJ2-1

CDR3aa: ASTPPRGGGTDTQY
d_gene: -
v_gene: TRBV21-1
j_gene: TRBJ2-3

CDR3aa: ASSQVFPGSQPQH
d_gene: -
v_gene: TRBV4-2
j_gene: TRBJ1-5

CDR3aa: ASSKGDPRDRGWTEAF
d_gene: -
v_gene: TRBV21-1
j_gene: TRBJ1-1

CDR3aa: ASSQGLAAY
d_gene: TRBD2
v_gene: TRBV3-1/TRBV3-2
j_gene: TRBJ2-3

CDR3aa: ASLTSGTYNEQF
d_gene: TRBD2
v_gene: TRBV28
j_gene: TRBJ2-1

CDR3aa: ASGTGTAAYEQY
d_gene: TRBD1
v_gene: TRBV12-5
j_gene: TRBJ2-7

CDR3aa: ASSQDWRMGEDGYT
d_gene: -
v_gene: TRBV3-1/TRBV3-2
j_gene: TRBJ1-2

CDR3aa: ASRGTRNTEAF
d_gene: -
v_gene: TRBV19
j_gene: TRBJ1-1

CDR3aa: ASSLRGSNYGYT
d_gene: -
v_gene: TRBV3-1/TRBV3-2
j_gene: TRBJ1-2

CDR3aa: ASRGDRGLEQETQY
d_gene: TRBD1
v_gene: TRBV27
j_gene: TRBJ2-5

CDR3aa: ASSYSGGNSYEQY
d_gene: TRBD2
v_gene: TRBV6-5
j_gene: TRBJ2-7